The 14 T cell receptor beta chains below were found in one sample sequenced in a study of cytomegalovirus exposure and HLA in healthy donors. In the PCR, 60 Vbeta and 13 Jbeta primers were used. Repertoires were generated with immunoSEQ multiplex PCR, while TCRdb's copy carries only in-frame clones and drops some. The table includes about 140,000 clones, roughly 80% detected once. Specimen: PBMCs. These receptors came from a man aged 35 to 55 in good health and CMV-seronegative.

The V gene is TRBV7-8, the J gene TRBJ2-2, with 11 bases aligning to TRBD1. CDR3 length: 18 amino acids. J gave up 9 bases and V 2 bases, and 14 bases lay outside the gene matches. Looked up from germline, CDR1 is SGHVS and CDR2 is FQNEAQ. CDR3 region: CASSLRGGQGAITRELFF. The CDR3 DNA reads as TGTGCCAGCAGCTTAAGAGGAGGACAGGGGGCAATTACCAGGGAGCTGTTTTTT.

V gene TRBV5-1 combines with J gene TRBJ2-2; TRBD2 matches 10 bases. The CDR3 contains 17 residues. Germline CDR1 reads SGHRS; CDR2 reads YFSETQ. Trimming took 0 bases from V and 0 from J; bases not matched to a gene: 2. The CDR3 loop reads CASSLGLAGANTGELFF. CDR3 in DNA: TGCGCCAGCAGCTTGGGCCTAGCGGGGGCGAACACCGGGGAGCTGTTTTTT.

This clone was counted between two and nine times. This sequence joins TRBV4-1 and TRBJ1-1; TRBD1 might be the D (5 bases). This CDR3 contains 15 residues. CDR1 is MGHRA, CDR2 YSYEKL, per germline. V lost 5 bases and J 4 bases, leaving 17 bases between the germline ends. Here the CDR3 reads CASSTRVLGGTEAFF. The CDR3, as DNA: TGCGCCAGCAGCACTCGCGTACTGGGGGGCACTGAAGCTTTCTTT.

Only one count was recorded for this clone. Written as DNA, the CDR3 is TGTGCCAGTAGTATGATGGGCCGATCCTATAATTCACCCCTCCACTTT. This sequence encodes CASSMMGRSYNSPLHF. The rearrangement joins TRBV19 to TRBJ1-6; D is undetermined. Trimming cost V 3 bases and J 1 base, with 10 bases left between them. Germline CDR1 LNHDA, CDR2 SQIVND (reference sequence). The CDR3 length is 16 residues.

V is TRBV9 and J is TRBJ2-3; the D gene is possibly TRBD1 (6 bases). Germline V CDR1 and CDR2: SGDLS, YYNGEE. The V and J ends lost 7 bases and 1 base respectively, with 13 bases between them. The CDR3 loop spans 14 amino acids. In DNA form, the CDR3 reads TGTGCCAGCCAGGGGTTGTCGGGCACAGATACGCAGTATTTT. It yields the protein CASQGLSGTDTQYF.

The V call is TRBV6-6, the J call TRBJ2-2, with 10 bases fitting TRBD2. Germline assignment: CDR1 MNHNY and CDR2 SVGAGI (reference sequence). V lost 8 bases and J lost 6; bases outside the gene matches: 12. The CDR3 contains 16 residues. The CDR3 protein is CASPRPSGGEAGELFF. The CDR3 coding sequence is TGTGCCAGCCCCCGGCCAAGCGGGGGGGAGGCCGGGGAGCTGTTTTTT.

In its sample, this clone was seen a few times. The chain has TRBV6-5 and TRBJ1-2; no firm D call. Trimming cost V 8 bases and J 1 base, with 8 bases left between them. The CDR3 is made up of 12 amino acids. Germline V gene lookup returns CDR1 MNHEY and CDR2 SVGAGI. In DNA form, the CDR3 reads TGTGCCAGCCATGGAGGTAACTATGGCTACACCTTC. This codes for CASHGGNYGYTF.

This clone showed up just once. This chain connects TRBV2 to TRBJ2-7; the match to TRBD1 covers 7 bases. The CDR3 is 14 amino acids. The V gene's germline CDR1 is SNHLY and CDR2 FYNNEI. J was trimmed by 1 base and V by 7 bases; bases with no gene match: 7. In DNA, the CDR3 is TGTGCCAGCATGAATGACAGGGATTCCTACGAGCAGTACTTC. This gives the protein CASMNDRDSYEQYF.

The chain joins TRBV19 to TRBJ2-6; D possibly corresponds to TRBD1 (5 bases). The length of the CDR3 is 15 residues. Per the germline V gene, CDR1 is LNHDA and CDR2 is SQIVND (reference sequence). Deletions cut 7 bases from V and 0 bases from J, with 10 bases between. The CDR3 DNA is TGTGCCAGTAACACGGACACCTCTGGGGCCAACGTCCTGACTTTC. It specifies CASNTDTSGANVLTF.

This chain uses TRBV19 with TRBJ1-5; tentatively, D is TRBD1 (6 bases). The ends were cut back, 7 bases at V and 6 bases at J, with 16 bases in the middle. The CDR3 consists of 14 residues. The germline gives CDR1 LNHDA, CDR2 SQIVND (reference sequence). DNA for the CDR3: TGTGCCAGTAACCTTGACAGGTACTCTCAGCCCCAGCATTTT. It yields the protein CASNLDRYSQPQHF.

A word on this clone: The CDR3 end shows no conserved phenylalanine or tryptophan, and so a read error is likely. V gene TRBV6-1 combines with J gene TRBJ1-2; 8 nucleotides match TRBD1. Unmatched junction bases numbered 10, after V lost 6 bases and J lost 1 base. Germline CDR1 and CDR2: MNHNS and SASEGT. This CDR3 has 16 residues. CDR3 bases: TGTGCCAGCAGGGAACCACCGGGACAGGATAACTATGGCTACACCCTC. Amino acid sequence: CASREPPGQDNYGYTL.

This clone turned up a few times. The J gene is TRBJ2-7, the V gene TRBV2; TRBD1 might be the D (6 bases). Per germline, CDR1 SNHLY and CDR2 FYNNEI. The V end lost 7 bases, the J end lost 5 bases, and 15 bases lay between the germline ends. The CDR3 contains 13 residues. CDR3 DNA: TGTGCCAGCACAATGCCGGACAGCCACGAGCAGTACTTC. Translating it yields CASTMPDSHEQYF.

The chain couples TRBV5-4 to TRBJ1-1; no firm D call. Germline V gene lookup returns CDR1 SGHNT and CDR2 YYREEE (reference sequence). The CDR3 spans 15 residues. V dropped 0 bases and J dropped 1 base, with 10 bases sitting between them. The CDR3 bases are TGTGCCAGCAGCTTGGGTAACAGTCCGAACACTGAAGCTTTCTTT. It is translated as CASSLGNSPNTEAFF.

This chain uses TRBV4-2 with TRBJ2-1, with D possibly being TRBD2 (6 bases). Germline V gene lookup returns CDR1 LGHNA and CDR2 YNFKEQ. This CDR3 spans 16 amino acids. Trimming took off 0 bases at V and 7 bases at J, with 16 bases between the two ends. The CDR3 DNA is TGTGCCAGCAGCCAAGAGATCACTCTTGGGGGGAATGAGCAGTTCTTC. Translating it yields CASSQEITLGGNEQFF.